This TCR beta chain was captured in a study of blood T cell repertoires in COVID-19. Across the whole study: COVID-19 samples collected from the United States, Italy and Spain covered acute and convalescent phases. Sample material is recorded as cDNA or gDNA derived from T cells, B-cell-depleted T cells, or PBMCs.

V lost 3 bases, J lost 4 bases, and 12 bases lay in between. This CDR3 has 14 residues. Per the germline V gene, CDR1 is MNHEY and CDR2 is SMNVEV (reference sequence). Method: immunoSEQ multiplex PCR; TCRdb's copy keeps in-frame clones and lacks some. The table has 85,000 to 100,000 clones, around 83% seen once. V is TRBV27 and J is TRBJ1-2, with D maybe TRBD1 (5 bases). The TCR sequence derives from a woman in her fifties or sixties in a cohort sampled during active or convalescent COVID-19. The sample consisted of peripheral blood. CDR3 DNA: TGTGCCAGCAGTTTTACAGGTTCCCCCTATGGCTACACCTTC. It encodes CASSFTGSPYGYTF.